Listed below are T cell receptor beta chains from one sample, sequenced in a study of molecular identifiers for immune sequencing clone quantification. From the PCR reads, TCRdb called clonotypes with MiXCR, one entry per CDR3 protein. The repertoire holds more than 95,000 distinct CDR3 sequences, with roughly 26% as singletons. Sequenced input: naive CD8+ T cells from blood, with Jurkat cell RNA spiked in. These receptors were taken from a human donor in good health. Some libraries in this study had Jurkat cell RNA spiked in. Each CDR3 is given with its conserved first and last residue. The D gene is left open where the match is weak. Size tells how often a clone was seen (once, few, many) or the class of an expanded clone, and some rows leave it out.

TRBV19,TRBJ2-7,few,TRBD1,TGTGCCAGTAGTATCTCGGGACAGGGGTTTTACGAGCAGTACTTC,CASSISGQGFYEQYF
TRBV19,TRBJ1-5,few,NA,TGTGCCAGTAGCCAAGAGCGAGGGGGAAATCAGCCCCAGCATTTT,CASSQERGGNQPQHF
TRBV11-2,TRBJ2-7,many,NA,TGTGCCAGCAGCTCACGGGACCTTTCCTACGAGCAGTACTTC,CASSSRDLSYEQYF
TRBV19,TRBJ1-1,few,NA,TGTGCCAGTAGTCTGACAGGTATGAACACTGAAGCTTTCTTT,CASSLTGMNTEAFF
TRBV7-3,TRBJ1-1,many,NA,TGTGCCAGCAGCTTATTTGGCACAACGAACACTGAAGCTTTCTTT,CASSLFGTTNTEAFF
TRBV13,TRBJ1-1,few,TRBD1,TGTGCCAGCATTCCAGGGGGGACATCCTTGAACACTGAAGCTTTCTTT,CASIPGGTSLNTEAFF
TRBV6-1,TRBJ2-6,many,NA,TGTGCCAGCAGTGTTACTACTGGCGGGGCCAACGTCCTGACTTTC,CASSVTTGGANVLTF
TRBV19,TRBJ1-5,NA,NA,TGTGCCAGTAGACTTGCCAGGGTTTTCAATCAGCCCCAGCATTTT,CASRLARVFNQPQHF
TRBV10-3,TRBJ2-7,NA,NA,TGTGCCGTCCAGCAATCCTACGGGCAGTACTTC,CAVQQSYGQYF
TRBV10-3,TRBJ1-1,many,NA,TGTGCCATCAGTGAGTCAGGGGGTATGAACACTGAAGCTTTCTTT,CAISESGGMNTEAFF
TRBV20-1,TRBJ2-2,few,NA,TGCAGTGCTAAGGCGGTTACGAACACCGGGGAGCTGTTTTTT,CSAKAVTNTGELFF
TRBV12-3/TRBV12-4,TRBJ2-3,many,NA,TGTGCCAGCAGTTCAGACGGCGGAGGCACAGATACGCAGTATTTT,CASSSDGGGTDTQYF
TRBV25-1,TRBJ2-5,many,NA,TGTGCCAGCAGTGAAGACTCGGGGTTCAAAGAGACCCAGTACTTC,CASSEDSGFKETQYF
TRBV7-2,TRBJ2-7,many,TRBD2,TGTGCCAGCAGCTTAGGGACTAGCTCCTACGAGCAGTACTTC,CASSLGTSSYEQYF
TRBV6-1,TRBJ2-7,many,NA,TGTGCCAGCAGTGCTAGGGAGTCCTACGAGCAGTACTTC,CASSARESYEQYF